This T cell receptor beta chain stems from a study of T cells in Graves' hyperthyroidism and ophthalmopathy. Findings and caveats of the study: Also found in blood were most expanded thyroid clonotypes above 0.001.

This clonotype was recorded only once. Its antigen remains unknown. The investigators amplified TCR beta CDR3 regions from RNA transcripts. The HTBI primer set drove a first-round RT-PCR of the TCR CDR3. TCRdb fed the multiplex PCR reads into MiXCR, producing one record per CDR3 protein. This repertoire shows about 300,000 distinct CDR3 sequences, roughly an eighth found once; its top ten account for roughly 8.2%. Trimming stripped 3 bases from V and 0 bases from J, with 12 bases between. Germline values: CDR1 SGHRS, CDR2 YFSETQ. The CDR3 sequence is 15 residues long. Patients aged 18 to 65 had newly diagnosed hyperthyroidism of under 2 months' duration.

This TCR derives from a woman between 40 and 50 years old with Graves' hyperthyroidism. Sequenced sample: blood. The V call is TRBV5-1, the J call TRBJ1-1; tentatively, D is TRBD1 (6 bases). As DNA, the CDR3 is TGCGCCAGCAGCTCCGGACAGCCTTTGAACACTGAAGCTTTCTTT. Translated, it gives CASSSGQPLNTEAFF.